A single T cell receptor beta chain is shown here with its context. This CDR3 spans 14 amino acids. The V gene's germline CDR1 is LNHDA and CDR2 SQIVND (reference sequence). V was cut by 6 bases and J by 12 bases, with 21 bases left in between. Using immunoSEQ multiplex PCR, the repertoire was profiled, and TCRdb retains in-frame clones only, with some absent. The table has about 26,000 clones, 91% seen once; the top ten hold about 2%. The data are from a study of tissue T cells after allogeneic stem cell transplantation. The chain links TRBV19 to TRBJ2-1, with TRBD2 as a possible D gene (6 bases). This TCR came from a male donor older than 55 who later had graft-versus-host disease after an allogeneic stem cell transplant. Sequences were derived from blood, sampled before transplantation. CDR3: CASSPDVIGSGQFF. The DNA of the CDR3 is TGTGCCAGTAGCCCCGATGTTATCGGGAGCGGGCAGTTCTTC.